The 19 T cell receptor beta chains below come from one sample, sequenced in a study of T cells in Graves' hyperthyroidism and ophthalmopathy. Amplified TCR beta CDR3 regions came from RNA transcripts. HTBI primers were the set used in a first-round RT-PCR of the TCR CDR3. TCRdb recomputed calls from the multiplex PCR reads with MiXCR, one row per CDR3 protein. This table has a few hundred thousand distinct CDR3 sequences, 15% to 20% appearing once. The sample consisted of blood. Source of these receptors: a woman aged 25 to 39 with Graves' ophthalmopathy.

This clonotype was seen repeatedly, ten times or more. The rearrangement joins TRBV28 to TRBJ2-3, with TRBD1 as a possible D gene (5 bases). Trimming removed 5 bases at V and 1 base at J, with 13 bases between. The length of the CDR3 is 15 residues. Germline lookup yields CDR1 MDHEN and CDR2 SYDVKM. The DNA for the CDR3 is TGTGCCAGCAGTCCAGGGTGGGAAGGCACAGATACGCAGTATTTT. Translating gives CASSPGWEGTDTQYF.

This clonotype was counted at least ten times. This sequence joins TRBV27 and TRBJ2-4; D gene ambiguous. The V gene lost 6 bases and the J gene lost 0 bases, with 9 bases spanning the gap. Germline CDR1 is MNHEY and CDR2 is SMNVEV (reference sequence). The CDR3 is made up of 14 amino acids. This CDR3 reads CASSPTEAKNIQYF. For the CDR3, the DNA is TGTGCCAGCAGCCCGACGGAAGCCAAAAACATTCAGTACTTC.

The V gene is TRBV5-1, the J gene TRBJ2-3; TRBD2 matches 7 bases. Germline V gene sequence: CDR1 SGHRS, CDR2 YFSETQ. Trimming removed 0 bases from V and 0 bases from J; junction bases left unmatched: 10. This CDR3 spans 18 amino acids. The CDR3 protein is CASSLVASGTSSTDTQYF. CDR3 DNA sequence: TGCGCCAGCAGCTTGGTGGCTAGCGGAACCTCTAGCACAGATACGCAGTATTTT.

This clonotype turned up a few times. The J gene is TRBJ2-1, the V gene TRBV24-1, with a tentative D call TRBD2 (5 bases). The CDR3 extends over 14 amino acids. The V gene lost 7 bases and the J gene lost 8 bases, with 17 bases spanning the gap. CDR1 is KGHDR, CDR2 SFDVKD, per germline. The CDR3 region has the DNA TGTGCCACCAGCCAAGTCGGGGTCTTTGATGAGCAGTTCTTC. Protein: CATSQVGVFDEQFF.

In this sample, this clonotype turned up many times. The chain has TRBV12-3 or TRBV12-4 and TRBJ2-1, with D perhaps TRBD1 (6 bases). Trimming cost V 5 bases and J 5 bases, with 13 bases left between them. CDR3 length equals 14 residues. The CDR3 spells CASSRGTSNNEQFF. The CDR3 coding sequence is TGTGCCAGCAGTAGAGGGACATCTAACAATGAGCAGTTCTTC.

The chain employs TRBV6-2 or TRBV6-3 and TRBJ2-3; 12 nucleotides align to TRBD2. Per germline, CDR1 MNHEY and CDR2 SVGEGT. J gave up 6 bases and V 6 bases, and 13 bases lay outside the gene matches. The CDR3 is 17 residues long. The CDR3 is CASSPRTSGTASDTQYF. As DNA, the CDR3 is TGTGCCAGCAGCCCCCGGACTAGCGGGACGGCCAGCGATACGCAGTATTTT.

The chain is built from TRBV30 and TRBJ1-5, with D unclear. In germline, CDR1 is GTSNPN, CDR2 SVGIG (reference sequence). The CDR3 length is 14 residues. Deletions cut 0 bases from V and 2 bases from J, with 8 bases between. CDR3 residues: CAWSVIGGNQPQHF. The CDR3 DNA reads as TGTGCCTGGAGTGTAATTGGGGGCAATCAGCCCCAGCATTTT.

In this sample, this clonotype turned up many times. The CDR3 here is CASSLEYEVAYEQYF. In DNA, the CDR3 is TGTGCCAGCAGTTTAGAGTATGAAGTGGCTTACGAGCAGTACTTC. V is TRBV12-3 or TRBV12-4 and J is TRBJ2-7; D is ambiguous. The V and J ends lost 1 base and 4 bases respectively, with 14 bases between them. This CDR3 comprises 15 residues.

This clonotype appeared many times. This chain's CDR3 is CSVEEGFGVGYTF. The CDR3 DNA is TGCAGCGTTGAAGAAGGGTTCGGGGTTGGCTACACCTTC. The chain links TRBV29-1 to TRBJ1-2; no clear D. The CDR3 totals 13 residues. Germline CDR1 SQVTM, CDR2 ANQGSEA. Between the trimmed V and J ends, which lost 0 bases and 7 bases, there was a span of 12 bases.

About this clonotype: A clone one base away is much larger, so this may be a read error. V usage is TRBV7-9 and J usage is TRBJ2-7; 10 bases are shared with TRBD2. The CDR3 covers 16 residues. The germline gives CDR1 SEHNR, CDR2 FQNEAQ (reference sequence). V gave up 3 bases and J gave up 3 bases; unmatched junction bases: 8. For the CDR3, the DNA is TGTGCCAGCAGCTTGAAGACTAGCGGGCCCAACTACGAGCAGTACTTC. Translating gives CASSLKTSGPNYEQYF. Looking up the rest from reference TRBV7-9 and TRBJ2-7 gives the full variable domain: DTGVSQNPRHKITKRGQNVTFRCDPISEHNRLYWYRQTLGQGPEFLTYFQNEAQLEKSRLLSDRFSAERPKGSFSTLEIQRTEQGDSAMYLCASSLKTSGPNYEQYFGPGTRLTVT.

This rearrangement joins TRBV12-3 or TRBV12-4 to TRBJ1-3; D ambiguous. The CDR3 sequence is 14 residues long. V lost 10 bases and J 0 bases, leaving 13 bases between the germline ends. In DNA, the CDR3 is TGTGCCACTATTGGACGGACCTCTGGAAACACCATATATTTT. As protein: CATIGRTSGNTIYF.

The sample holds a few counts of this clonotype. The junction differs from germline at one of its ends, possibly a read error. The CDR3 DNA reads as TGCAGTGCTGGAGAAGGGCAGGGGGCATCCTACGAGCAGTACTTC. The encoded protein is CSAGEGQGASYEQYF. The J gene is TRBJ2-7, the V gene TRBV20-1; TRBD1 agrees at 8 bases. Germline assignment: CDR1 DFQATT and CDR2 SNEGSKA (reference sequence). This CDR3 contains 15 residues.

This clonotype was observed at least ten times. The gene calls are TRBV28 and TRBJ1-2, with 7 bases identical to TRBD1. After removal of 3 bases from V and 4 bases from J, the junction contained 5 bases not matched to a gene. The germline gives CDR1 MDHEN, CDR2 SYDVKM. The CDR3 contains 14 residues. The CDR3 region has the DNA TGTGCCAGCAGTTTCTCCGGGACAGCCTATGGCTACACCTTC. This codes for CASSFSGTAYGYTF.

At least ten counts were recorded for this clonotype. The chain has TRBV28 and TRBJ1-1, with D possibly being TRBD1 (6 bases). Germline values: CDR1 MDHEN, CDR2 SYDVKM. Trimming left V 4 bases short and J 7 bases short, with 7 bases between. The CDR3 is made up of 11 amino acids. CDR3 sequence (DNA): TGTGCCAGCAGTTGGACAGATGAAGCTTTCTTT. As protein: CASSWTDEAFF.

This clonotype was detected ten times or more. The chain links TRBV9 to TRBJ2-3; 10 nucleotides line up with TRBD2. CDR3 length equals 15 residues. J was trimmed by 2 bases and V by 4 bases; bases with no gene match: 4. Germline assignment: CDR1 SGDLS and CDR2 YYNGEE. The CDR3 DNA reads TGTGCCAGCAGCCCAGGACTAGCGGTCACAGATACGCAGTATTTT. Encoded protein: CASSPGLAVTDTQYF.

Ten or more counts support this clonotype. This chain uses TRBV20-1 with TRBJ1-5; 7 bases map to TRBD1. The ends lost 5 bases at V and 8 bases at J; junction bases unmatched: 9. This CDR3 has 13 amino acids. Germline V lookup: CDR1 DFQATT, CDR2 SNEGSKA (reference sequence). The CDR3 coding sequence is TGCAGTGCTGGGGACAGTTATATCAAGCCCCAGCATTTT. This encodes CSAGDSYIKPQHF.

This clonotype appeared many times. CDR3: CASSLNQGGETQYF. Here the CDR3 DNA reads TGTGCCAGCAGCTTAAACCAGGGGGGAGAGACCCAGTACTTC. The chain is built from TRBV7-2 and TRBJ2-5; D may be TRBD1 (7 bases). Trimming left V 2 bases short and J 4 bases short, with 11 bases between. Germline V gene sequence: CDR1 SGHTA, CDR2 FQGNSA. The length of the CDR3 is 14 residues.

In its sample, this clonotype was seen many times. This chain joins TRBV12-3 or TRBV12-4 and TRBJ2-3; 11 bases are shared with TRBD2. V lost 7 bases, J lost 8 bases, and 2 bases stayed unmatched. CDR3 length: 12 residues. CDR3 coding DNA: TGTGCCAGCACCCTAGCGGGAGGTACGCAGTATTTT. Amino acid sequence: CASTLAGGTQYF.

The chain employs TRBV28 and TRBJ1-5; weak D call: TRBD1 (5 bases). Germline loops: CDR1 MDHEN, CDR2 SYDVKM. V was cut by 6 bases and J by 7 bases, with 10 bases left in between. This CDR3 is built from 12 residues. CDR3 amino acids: CASSSGLQPQHF. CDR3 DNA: TGTGCCAGCAGCTCAGGGTTGCAGCCCCAGCATTTT.